These 20 T cell receptor beta chains were all obtained from the same sample, sequenced in a study of a mutant IDH1 vaccine in newly diagnosed glioma. Sample time point: week 35, safety follow-up. Every single dose of the vaccine, 300 ug of mutant IDH1 20-mer peptide, came with topical imiquimod. Libraries were prepared by immunoSEQ multiplex PCR; TCRdb keeps only in-frame clonotypes and omits some of them. Found here are 70,000 or so clones, 70% to 90% of them singletons; the top ten hold 1.5% to 2%. Antigen specificity for these receptors is unknown. The sequenced sample was PBMCs, obtained from a glioma patient whose treatment included an IDH1 peptide vaccine. The receptors shown here come from a man between 25 and 39 years old with glioma.

The chain couples TRBV29-1 to TRBJ1-2; D remains unclear. Trimming pared 3 bases from V and 0 bases from J, leaving 8 bases between. Germline CDR1 is SQVTM and CDR2 is ANQGSEA. This CDR3 is built from 13 residues. CDR3 DNA sequence: TGCAGCGTTGACCGGACCTCTAACTATGGCTACACCTTC. Amino acids: CSVDRTSNYGYTF. Filled out from reference TRBV29-1 and TRBJ1-2, the complete variable domain reads SAVISQKPSRDICQRGTSLTIQCQVDSQVTMMFWYRQQPGQSLTLIATANQGSEATYESGFVIDKFPISRPNLTFSTLTVSNMSPEDSSIYLCSVDRTSNYGYTFGSGTRLTVV.

The chain uses TRBV5-4 and TRBJ2-2, with 9 bases that match TRBD1. The CDR3 is made up of 15 amino acids. With 4 bases clipped from V and 2 bases from J, the junction kept 3 bases outside the gene matches. Germline loops: CDR1 SGHNT, CDR2 YYREEE (reference sequence). DNA for the CDR3: TGTGCCAGCAGCCTGGACAGGGGAAACACCGGGGAGCTGTTTTTT. It specifies CASSLDRGNTGELFF. The variable domain in full, with the rest retrieved from reference TRBV5-4 and TRBJ2-2, is ETGVTQSPTHLIKTRGQQVTLRCSSQSGHNTVSWYQQALGQGPQFIFQYYREEENGRGNFPPRFSGLQFPNYSSELNVNALELDDSALYLCASSLDRGNTGELFFGEGSRLTVL.

The chain has TRBV2 and TRBJ2-3; TRBD1 might be the D (5 bases). V lost 9 bases and J lost 1, with 14 bases in between. Germline V gives CDR1 SNHLY, CDR2 FYNNEI. This CDR3 is built from 14 residues. The CDR3 sequence is CASKFRDGTDTQYF. In DNA form, the CDR3 reads TGTGCCAGTAAATTCAGGGATGGCACAGATACGCAGTATTTT.

As DNA, the CDR3 is TGTGCCAGCAGTTATCAAGTAGGCGCTCAGCCCCAGCATTTT. As protein: CASSYQVGAQPQHF. The chain links TRBV6-5 to TRBJ1-5; D gene unclear. Germline V lookup: CDR1 MNHEY, CDR2 SVGAGI. There are 14 residues in the CDR3. V lost 3 bases, J lost 6 bases, and 12 bases lay in between.

This clone has just one count. V is TRBV5-5 and J is TRBJ2-1; 13 bases line up with TRBD2. With 6 bases clipped from V and 10 bases from J, the junction kept 10 bases outside the gene matches. Per the germline V gene, CDR1 is SGHKS and CDR2 is YYEKEE (reference sequence). The length of the CDR3 is 15 residues. CDR3 protein: CASILRLAGGREQFF. The CDR3 nucleotides are TGTGCCAGCATCCTCCGACTAGCGGGAGGACGAGAGCAGTTCTTC.

This clone appeared a single time. The rearrangement uses TRBV7-9 and TRBJ1-4, with 11 bases fitting TRBD1. The germline V gene encodes CDR1 SEHNR and CDR2 FQNEAQ (reference sequence). The CDR3 sequence is 15 residues long. The junction had 13 bases not matched to a gene; V was cut back by 5 bases and J by 14 bases. The CDR3 is CASSPWGQGEEGLFF. The CDR3 region has the DNA TGTGCCAGCAGCCCCTGGGGACAGGGGGAGGAAGGGCTGTTTTTT. The full variable domain, its missing parts supplied by reference TRBV7-9 and TRBJ1-4, is DTGVSQNPRHKITKRGQNVTFRCDPISEHNRLYWYRQTLGQGPEFLTYFQNEAQLEKSRLLSDRFSAERPKGSFSTLEIQRTEQGDSAMYLCASSPWGQGEEGLFFGSGTQLSVL.

The chain joins TRBV7-9 to TRBJ1-6; D is unresolved. Germline CDR1 SEHNR, CDR2 FQNEAQ (reference sequence). CDR3 length equals 15 residues. The germline V and J ends were trimmed by 5 bases and 6 bases, with 14 bases remaining between them. The CDR3 reads CASSPLGSFNSPLHF. The CDR3 DNA is TGTGCCAGCAGCCCACTAGGGAGTTTTAATTCACCCCTCCACTTT.

The V call is TRBV7-2, the J call TRBJ1-1; D gene ambiguous. The CDR3 is 12 amino acids. CDR1 is SGHTA, CDR2 FQGNSA, per germline. V was trimmed by 2 bases and J by 0 bases, leaving 1 base between them. The CDR3 region is CASSLMNTEAFF. In DNA, the CDR3 is TGTGCCAGCAGCTTAATGAACACTGAAGCTTTCTTT.

The rearrangement links TRBV6-6 to TRBJ2-4; D might be TRBD1 (6 bases). Germline V gene sequence: CDR1 MNHNY, CDR2 SVGAGI (reference sequence). The V end lost 5 bases, the J end lost 2 bases, and 10 bases lay between the germline ends. The length of the CDR3 is 14 residues. CDR3 nucleotide sequence: TGTGCCAGCAGTCAAACAGGGTCCAAAAACATTCAGTACTTC. Translating gives CASSQTGSKNIQYF.

This chain joins TRBV11-2 and TRBJ2-7; a possible D gene is TRBD1 (6 bases). Trimming took off 3 bases at V and 6 bases at J, with 18 bases between the two ends. The germline V gene encodes CDR1 SGHAT and CDR2 FQNNGV. The CDR3 consists of 15 residues. The CDR3 region has the DNA TGTGCCAGCAGCTTCAACGGACAGCCATCCGGCGAGCAGTACTTC. Encoded protein: CASSFNGQPSGEQYF. The full variable domain, with the rest looked up from reference TRBV11-2 and TRBJ2-7, is EAGVAQSPRYKIIEKRQSVAFWCNPISGHATLYWYQQILGQGPKLLIQFQNNGVVDDSQLPKDRFSAERLKGVDSTLKIQPAKLEDSAVYLCASSFNGQPSGEQYFGPGTRLTVT.

This chain uses TRBV30 with TRBJ2-1, with 10 bases that match TRBD2. The CDR3 totals 15 residues. V was pared by 2 bases and J by 5 bases, with 6 bases of the junction left unmatched. Germline CDR1 and CDR2: GTSNPN and SVGIG (reference sequence). The CDR3 nucleotides are TGTGCCTGGAGTCCCCCTAGCGGGAGCCACAATGAGCAGTTCTTC. Translating it yields CAWSPPSGSHNEQFF.

J is TRBJ2-5 and V is TRBV5-8, with 8 bases lining up with TRBD1. Germline V gene data show CDR1 as SGHTS and CDR2 as YDEGEE. This CDR3 comprises 14 residues. With V trimmed by 0 bases and J by 5 bases, 3 bases remained unmatched. The CDR3 here is CASSLDRDRETQYF. CDR3 coding DNA: TGTGCCAGCAGCTTGGACAGGGACAGGGAGACCCAGTACTTC.

This clone has a single count. The rearrangement joins TRBV30 to TRBJ1-2, with 7 positions matching TRBD1. The CDR3 runs 13 residues. The junction had 4 bases not matched to a gene; V was cut back by 2 bases and J by 4 bases. Germline CDR1 is GTSNPN and CDR2 is SVGIG (reference sequence). The CDR3 DNA sequence: TGTGCCTGGAGTTCAGACAGGGCCTATGGCTACACCTTC. Translation: CAWSSDRAYGYTF. Drawing the rest from reference TRBV30 and TRBJ1-2, the complete variable domain is SQTIHQWPATLVQPVGSPLSLECTVEGTSNPNLYWYRQAAGRGLQLLFYSVGIGQISSEVPQNLSASRPQDRQFILSSKKLLLSDSGFYLCAWSSDRAYGYTFGSGTRLTVV.

This clone showed up just once. This rearrangement joins TRBV7-2 to TRBJ2-7; 8 bases align to TRBD1. The V segment lost 3 bases and the J segment 0 bases; nucleotides outside the gene matches: 1. The CDR3 has 14 residues. From germline, CDR1 is SGHTA and CDR2 FQGNSA. CDR3 DNA sequence: TGTGCCAGCAGCTTGGGGACAGGCTCCTACGAGCAGTACTTC. Encoded protein: CASSLGTGSYEQYF. Filled out from reference TRBV7-2 and TRBJ2-7, the complete variable domain reads GAGVSQSPSNKVTEKGKDVELRCDPISGHTALYWYRQSLGQGLEFLIYFQGNSAPDKSGLPSDRFSAERTGGSVSTLTIQRTQQEDSAVYLCASSLGTGSYEQYFGPGTRLTVT.

This clone has a handful of counts. The chain has TRBV19 and TRBJ1-1, with D maybe TRBD1 (5 bases). Trimming took off 3 bases at V and 10 bases at J, with 15 bases between the two ends. The CDR3 sequence is 13 residues long. The germline gives CDR1 LNHDA, CDR2 SQIVND (reference sequence). CDR3 nucleotides: TGTGCCAGTAGTATCAGGGACCTGGCCGTAGCTTTCTTT. Translation: CASSIRDLAVAFF.

V and J are TRBV2 and TRBJ2-7; D unresolved. Germline-derived CDR1 and CDR2 are SNHLY and FYNNEI. This CDR3 has 12 amino acids. With 6 bases removed from V and 3 bases from J, the gap between germline ends came to 9 bases. In nucleotides, the CDR3 is TGTGCCAGCAGATTGGACGGCTACGAGCAGTACTTC. Translation gives CASRLDGYEQYF.

This chain connects TRBV6-6 to TRBJ1-2; 9 positions agree with TRBD1. V lost 6 bases and J lost 4; bases outside the gene matches: 9. The CDR3 totals 15 residues. From germline, CDR1 is MNHNY and CDR2 SVGAGI (reference sequence). The CDR3 loop is CASSPQQGASYGYTF. The CDR3 region has the DNA TGTGCCAGCAGCCCCCAACAGGGGGCCTCCTATGGCTACACCTTC.

The chain joins TRBV7-2 to TRBJ2-7, with D possibly TRBD2 on 5 matching bases. CDR1 is SGHTA and CDR2 is FQGNSA in the germline V gene. V was shortened by 1 base and J by 6 bases, with 13 bases between the two germline ends. This CDR3 contains 14 residues. CDR3 loop: CASSLDRTSGEQYF. CDR3 nucleotide sequence: TGTGCCAGCAGCTTAGATCGGACCAGCGGCGAGCAGTACTTC.

The chain carries TRBV23-1 and TRBJ1-1; a possible D gene is TRBD1 (5 bases). TRBV23-1 is classed as an ORF, of uncertain function. V was clipped by 7 bases and J by 2 bases, with 20 bases between them. The CDR3 consists of 16 residues. This CDR3 is CASTQTETLDNTEAFF. CDR3 bases: TGCGCCAGCACACAGACAGAAACTTTAGATAACACTGAAGCTTTCTTT.

The V gene is TRBV28, the J gene TRBJ2-7; D unclear. The CDR3 runs to 13 residues. Deletions cut 7 bases from V and 2 bases from J, with 12 bases between. Germline V CDR1 and CDR2: MDHEN, SYDVKM. CDR3: CASKRTSTYEQYF. The CDR3, as DNA: TGTGCCAGCAAGCGTACATCCACCTACGAGCAGTACTTC.